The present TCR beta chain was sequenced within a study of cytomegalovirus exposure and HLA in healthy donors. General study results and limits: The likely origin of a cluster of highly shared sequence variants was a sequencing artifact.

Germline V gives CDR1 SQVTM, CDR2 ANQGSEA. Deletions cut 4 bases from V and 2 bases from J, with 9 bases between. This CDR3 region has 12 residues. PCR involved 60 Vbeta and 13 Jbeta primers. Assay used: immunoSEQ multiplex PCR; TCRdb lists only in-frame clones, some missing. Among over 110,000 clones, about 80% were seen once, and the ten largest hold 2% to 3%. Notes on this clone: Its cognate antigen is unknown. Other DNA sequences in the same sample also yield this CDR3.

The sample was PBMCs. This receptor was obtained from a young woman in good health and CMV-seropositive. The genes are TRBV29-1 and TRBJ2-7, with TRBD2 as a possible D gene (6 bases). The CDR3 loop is CSVGRGPYEQYF. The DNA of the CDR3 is TGCAGCGTTGGGCGGGGTCCCTACGAGCAGTACTTC.